This passage covers 24 T cell receptor beta chains from one sample sequenced in a study of blood T cell repertoires in COVID-19. Clones were read by immunoSEQ multiplex PCR, and TCRdb kept only the in-frame ones, dropping some. The sample has roughly 150,000 clones; over 65% are singletons. The sample taken for sequencing was PBMCs or T cells enriched from blood (not recorded which). The receptors come from a woman aged 45-59 years who had recovered from COVID-19.

This rearrangement joins TRBV28 to TRBJ2-7, with 9 bases that match TRBD2. The CDR3 consists of 15 residues. J lost 1 base, V lost 4 bases, and 5 bases had no gene match. The germline CDR1 and CDR2 sequences are MDHEN and SYDVKM. CDR3 bases: TGTGCCAGCAGTTCGGCCAGCGGGGGGTCCTACGAGCAGTACGTC. Translated: CASSSASGGSYEQYV.

V usage is TRBV7-9 and J usage is TRBJ1-3; no firm D call. The germline V and J ends were trimmed by 2 bases and 7 bases, with 6 bases remaining between them. This CDR3 is 12 amino acids long. Germline V gene lookup returns CDR1 SEHNR and CDR2 FQNEAQ (reference sequence). Here the CDR3 DNA reads TGTGCCAGCAGCTTAAACGCGAACACCATATATTTT. Translated: CASSLNANTIYF.

This rearrangement joins TRBV5-1 to TRBJ1-1, with D maybe TRBD1 (6 bases). Germline-derived CDR1 and CDR2 are SGHRS and YFSETQ. V was cut by 5 bases and J by 1 base, with 9 bases left in between. The CDR3 runs to 13 residues. In DNA, the CDR3 is TGCGCCAGCAGAGGACAGAAGAACACTGAAGCTTTCTTT. It encodes CASRGQKNTEAFF. Using reference TRBV5-1 and TRBJ1-1 for the parts outside the CDR3, the full variable domain is KAGVTQTPRYLIKTRGQQVTLSCSPISGHRSVSWYQQTPGQGLQFLFEYFSETQRNKGNFPGRFSGRQFSNSRSEMNVSTLELGDSALYLCASRGQKNTEAFFGQGTRLTVV.

CDR3: CASSLRQGAAPLHF. The CDR3 DNA sequence: TGTGCCAGCAGTCTCCGACAGGGGGCAGCCCCCCTCCACTTT. The chain carries TRBV6-5 and TRBJ1-6, with 10 bases lining up with TRBD1. Germline trimming cut 5 bases from V and 13 bases from J; bases unmatched to any gene: 8. This CDR3 contains 14 residues. The germline gives CDR1 MNHEY, CDR2 SVGAGI.

In this sample, this clone turned up once. The chain couples TRBV7-2 to TRBJ2-7; TRBD1 matches 9 bases. There are 15 residues in the CDR3. The V segment lost 4 bases and the J segment 2 bases; nucleotides outside the gene matches: 6. The germline CDR1 and CDR2 sequences are SGHTA and FQGNSA. CDR3 sequence: CASSSRQGETYEQYF. The CDR3 DNA reads TGTGCCAGCAGCTCTAGACAGGGGGAGACCTACGAGCAGTACTTC. Using reference TRBV7-2 and TRBJ2-7 for the parts outside the CDR3, the full variable domain is GAGVSQSPSNKVTEKGKDVELRCDPISGHTALYWYRQSLGQGLEFLIYFQGNSAPDKSGLPSDRFSAERTGGSVSTLTIQRTQQEDSAVYLCASSSRQGETYEQYFGPGTRLTVT.

The chain carries TRBV28 and TRBJ1-2, with a weak D call TRBD1 (6 bases). Germline CDR1 MDHEN, CDR2 SYDVKM. The CDR3 totals 13 residues. Deletions cut 5 bases from V and 8 bases from J, with 15 bases between. The CDR3: CASSRVQGSGYTF. In DNA form, the CDR3 reads TGTGCCAGCAGTCGCGTACAGGGTTCCGGCTACACCTTC.

This sequence joins TRBV19 and TRBJ2-1; 8 bases align to TRBD2. V lost 7 bases and J lost 3; bases outside the gene matches: 5. The CDR3 has 14 residues. Germline CDR1 LNHDA, CDR2 SQIVND (reference sequence). CDR3 nucleotides: TGTGCCAGTACCAGCGGGGGAGACTACAATGAGCAGTTCTTC. This translates into CASTSGGDYNEQFF.

The gene calls are TRBV27 and TRBJ2-7, with TRBD2 matching over 8 bases. The V and J ends lost 5 bases and 3 bases, in that order; junction bases with no gene match: 3. The germline V gene has CDR1 MNHEY and CDR2 SMNVEV (reference sequence). CDR3 size: 13 residues. The CDR3, as DNA: TGTGCCAGCAGTCCAGGGACTAGCTACGAGCAGTACGTC. Its translation: CASSPGTSYEQYV.

The CDR3 spells CASSPRREQETQYF. The CDR3 coding sequence is TGTGCCAGCAGCCCCAGGAGGGAACAAGAGACCCAGTACTTC. The chain couples TRBV7-9 to TRBJ2-5; a weak D match, TRBD2 (6 bases). The V and J ends lost 5 bases and 2 bases respectively, with 12 bases between them. The germline V gene encodes CDR1 SEHNR and CDR2 FQNEAQ (reference sequence). The CDR3 consists of 14 residues.

A few counts support this clone. The V and J genes are TRBV7-9 and TRBJ1-6; a possible D gene is TRBD1 (5 bases). V dropped 5 bases and J dropped 3 bases, with 17 bases sitting between them. Germline V gene data show CDR1 as SEHNR and CDR2 as FQNEAQ (reference sequence). CDR3 size: 17 residues. CDR3 loop: CASSPLAGLHYNSPLHF. The CDR3 region has the DNA TGTGCCAGCAGCCCCCTGGCGGGACTGCACTATAATTCACCCCTCCACTTT.

V is TRBV10-2 and J is TRBJ2-2; perhaps TRBD1 as D (5 bases). CDR3 length equals 14 residues. Germline CDR1 reads WSHSY; CDR2 reads SAAADI. Trimming left V 3 bases short and J 6 bases short, with 11 bases between. CDR3 sequence reads: CASSDQAGSGELFF. The CDR3, as DNA: TGCGCCAGCAGTGATCAGGCAGGGTCCGGGGAGCTGTTTTTT.

The chain is built from TRBV25-1 and TRBJ1-1; possible D gene TRBD1, 5 bases. With 0 bases removed from V and 11 bases from J, the gap between germline ends came to 10 bases. From germline, CDR1 is MGHDK and CDR2 SYGVNS. This CDR3 has 12 amino acids. The CDR3, as DNA: TGTGCCAGCAGTGAATATTGGGGCTACGCTTTCTTT. The encoded protein is CASSEYWGYAFF.

This clone was counted between two and nine times. The chain links TRBV18 to TRBJ2-2, with D hard to call. The CDR3 runs to 15 residues. Germline lookup yields CDR1 KGHSH and CDR2 LQKENI. V shed 6 bases and J shed 1 base, with 12 bases lying between them. CDR3 region: CASSLQKRNTGELFF. DNA for the CDR3: TGTGCCAGCTCGCTCCAGAAAAGGAACACCGGGGAGCTGTTTTTT.

The CDR3 coding sequence is TGTGCCAGCAGCGCTCCCTCGACTGGCTATGGCTACACCTTC. It translates to CASSAPSTGYGYTF. This chain connects TRBV9 to TRBJ1-2; D is unclear. The CDR3 spans 14 residues. Looked up from germline, CDR1 is SGDLS and CDR2 is YYNGEE. V was shortened by 3 bases and J by 4 bases, with 13 bases between the two germline ends.

V usage is TRBV12-3 or TRBV12-4 and J usage is TRBJ1-2; 10 nucleotides match TRBD1. With 5 bases clipped from V and 6 bases from J, the junction kept 3 bases outside the gene matches. This CDR3 is 13 amino acids long. CDR3 residues: CASSRGQGDGYTF. DNA for the CDR3: TGTGCCAGCAGTCGCGGACAGGGGGATGGCTACACCTTC.

This clone was found a few times. CDR3 protein: CAISEPNRASNYGYTF. In DNA form, the CDR3 reads TGTGCCATCAGTGAGCCGAACAGGGCCTCTAACTATGGCTACACCTTC. The chain links TRBV10-3 to TRBJ1-2, with D maybe TRBD1 (6 bases). The CDR3 is 16 residues long. The germline gives CDR1 ENHRY, CDR2 SYGVKD. The germline V and J ends were trimmed by 2 bases and 0 bases, with 13 bases remaining between them.

This chain links TRBV14 with TRBJ1-1; D gene ambiguous. V lost 0 bases to trimming and J lost 3 bases, with 5 bases between them. Germline CDR1 is SGHDN and CDR2 is FVKESK. The CDR3 extends over 13 amino acids. Here the CDR3 reads CASSQDPDTEAFF. CDR3 nucleotide sequence: TGTGCCAGCAGCCAAGATCCCGACACTGAAGCTTTCTTT.

The chain couples TRBV10-3 to TRBJ1-5, with TRBD1 identical over 8 bases. The germline gives CDR1 ENHRY, CDR2 SYGVKD. The V gene end was trimmed by 3 bases and the J gene end by 7 bases; junction bases not matched to a gene: 2. The CDR3 has 13 residues. The CDR3 loop is CAISEAGGQPQHF. The CDR3 nucleotides are TGTGCCATCAGTGAAGCAGGGGGCCAGCCCCAGCATTTT.

V and J are TRBV5-1 and TRBJ1-2; D might be TRBD1 (6 bases). CDR3 length: 15 residues. Germline lookup yields CDR1 SGHRS and CDR2 YFSETQ. V dropped 3 bases and J dropped 3 bases, with 15 bases sitting between them. The CDR3 region has the DNA TGCGCCAGCAGCTCGACGGGGGGCAGGGACTATGGCTACACCTTC. Protein: CASSSTGGRDYGYTF. Combining the CDR3 with reference TRBV5-1 and TRBJ1-2 gives the whole variable domain KAGVTQTPRYLIKTRGQQVTLSCSPISGHRSVSWYQQTPGQGLQFLFEYFSETQRNKGNFPGRFSGRQFSNSRSEMNVSTLELGDSALYLCASSSTGGRDYGYTFGSGTRLTVV.

This clone was seen more than once but under ten times. The genes are TRBV28 and TRBJ2-7; D possibly corresponds to TRBD2 (5 bases). There are 11 residues in the CDR3. V was trimmed by 6 bases and J by 3 bases, leaving 6 bases between them. Germline lookup yields CDR1 MDHEN and CDR2 SYDVKM. The CDR3 sequence: CASSRGYEQYF. CDR3 in DNA: TGTGCCAGCAGCCGGGGCTACGAGCAGTACTTC. Full variable domain (remainder filled in from reference TRBV28 and TRBJ2-7): DVKVTQSSRYLVKRTGEKVFLECVQDMDHENMFWYRQDPGLGLRLIYFSYDVKMKEKGDIPEGYSVSREKKERFSLILESASTNQTSMYLCASSRGYEQYFGPGTRLTVT.

This rearrangement joins TRBV10-3 to TRBJ1-4; D is uncertain. Germline-derived CDR1 and CDR2 are ENHRY and SYGVKD. V lost 0 bases and J 6 bases, leaving 8 bases between the germline ends. This CDR3 contains 14 residues. CDR3 sequence: CAISESGEDEKLFF. Here the CDR3 DNA reads TGTGCCATCAGTGAGTCCGGGGAGGATGAAAAACTGTTTTTT.

The V call is TRBV27, the J call TRBJ1-2; perhaps TRBD1 as D (6 bases). This CDR3 is 15 amino acids long. The ends were cut back, 2 bases at V and 4 bases at J, with 14 bases in the middle. The germline V gene encodes CDR1 MNHEY and CDR2 SMNVEV (reference sequence). CDR3 protein: CASSLTGPWGYGYTF. The CDR3 bases are TGTGCCAGCAGTTTAACAGGGCCATGGGGCTATGGCTACACCTTC.

This chain links TRBV7-9 with TRBJ1-3; a possible D gene is TRBD1 (6 bases). Trimming took off 11 bases at V and 7 bases at J, with 24 bases between the two ends. The CDR3 loop spans 15 amino acids. The germline V gene encodes CDR1 SEHNR and CDR2 FQNEAQ (reference sequence). CDR3 sequence: CAVLPPDRTENTIYF. The CDR3 coding sequence is TGTGCCGTGCTCCCACCCGACAGGACCGAGAACACCATATATTTT.

A few counts support this clone. The chain combines TRBV2 with TRBJ1-2, with TRBD1 matching over 8 bases. The V segment lost 4 bases and the J segment 4 bases; nucleotides outside the gene matches: 5. This CDR3 is built from 14 residues. The V gene's germline CDR1 is SNHLY and CDR2 FYNNEI. DNA of the CDR3: TGTGCCAGCAGTGCGACAGGGGATCCCTATGGCTACACCTTC. This encodes CASSATGDPYGYTF.